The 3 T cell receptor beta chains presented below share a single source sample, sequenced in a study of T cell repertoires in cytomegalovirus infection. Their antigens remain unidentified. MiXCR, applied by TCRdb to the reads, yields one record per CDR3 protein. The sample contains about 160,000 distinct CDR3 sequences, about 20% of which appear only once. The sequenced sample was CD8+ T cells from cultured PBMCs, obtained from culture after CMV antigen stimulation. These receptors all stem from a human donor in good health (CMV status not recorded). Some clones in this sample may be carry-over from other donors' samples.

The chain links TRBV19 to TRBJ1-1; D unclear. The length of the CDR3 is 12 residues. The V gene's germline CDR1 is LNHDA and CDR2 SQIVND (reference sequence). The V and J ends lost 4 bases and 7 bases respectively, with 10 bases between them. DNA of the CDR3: TGTGCCAGTAGTACCGGACCGAGTGAAGCTTTCTTT. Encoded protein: CASSTGPSEAFF. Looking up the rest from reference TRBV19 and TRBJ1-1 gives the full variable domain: DGGITQSPKYLFRKEGQNVTLSCEQNLNHDAMYWYRQDPGQGLRLIYYSQIVNDFQKGDIAEGYSVSREKKESFPLTVTSAQKNPTAFYLCASSTGPSEAFFGQGTRLTVV.

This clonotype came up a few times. CDR3 nucleotides: TGTGCCAGCAGCATGCCTCGGACAAGGGGAGGGTATGGCTACACCTTC. Translation gives CASSMPRTRGGYGYTF. The chain carries TRBV12-3 or TRBV12-4 and TRBJ1-2; D may be TRBD1 (5 bases). Trimming took off 6 bases at V and 5 bases at J, with 22 bases between the two ends. This CDR3 has 16 residues.

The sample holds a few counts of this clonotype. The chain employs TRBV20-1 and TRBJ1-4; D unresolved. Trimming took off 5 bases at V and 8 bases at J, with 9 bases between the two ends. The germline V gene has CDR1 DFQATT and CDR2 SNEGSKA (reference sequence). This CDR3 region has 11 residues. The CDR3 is CSAARSEKLFF. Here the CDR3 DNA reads TGCAGTGCTGCCCGGAGCGAAAAACTGTTTTTT.